This T cell receptor (beta chain) was retrieved from a study of T cell responses to AZD1222 COVID-19 vaccine. Study-level results: There were mostly white British donors and more females than males, and clonal diversity was possibly underestimated. Recipients of AZD1222 seropositive at baseline numbered only 6 or 7.

The CDR3 extends over 17 amino acids. Germline lookup yields CDR1 MDHEN and CDR2 SYDVKM. V was cut by 6 bases and J by 6 bases, with 26 bases left in between. Regarding this clone: As yet, its antigen is unknown.

Sequencing was performed with immunoSEQ multiplex PCR; in TCRdb, only in-frame clones are kept and a portion is missing. The repertoire holds under 150,000 clones, with approximately 93% as singletons. The TCR comes from an adult in good health. V usage is TRBV28 and J usage is TRBJ2-5; D is tentatively TRBD1 or TRBD2 (5 bases each). The material was peripheral blood, obtained on day 0 of AZD1222 vaccination. The CDR3 sequence is CASSRLTGRPHGKTQYF. The CDR3 region has the DNA TGTGCCAGCAGCCGCCTCACAGGCCGACCCCACGGGAAGACCCAGTACTTC. The full variable domain, in which reference TRBV28 and TRBJ2-5 provide the parts outside the CDR3, is DVKVTQSSRYLVKRTGEKVFLECVQDMDHENMFWYRQDPGLGLRLIYFSYDVKMKEKGDIPEGYSVSREKKERFSLILESASTNQTSMYLCASSRLTGRPHGKTQYFGPGTRLLVL.